This TCR beta chain was documented in a study of T-cell memory formation after mild COVID-19. Study-wide context: For the most part, TCR clusters were specific to one donor. Study outcomes and limitations: CD4+ contracting clones were mainly CM and EM; CD8+ ones, EMRA. Nothing confirmed that second-wave clones peaking on day 37 were specific for SARS-CoV-2. Contracting clones from day 15 to 85 showed balanced CD4/CD8; later expanders favored CD4+.

The length of the CDR3 is 16 residues. As concerns this clonotype: What it recognizes is unknown.

Each CDR3 protein gets one entry after TCRdb re-called the 5' RACE reads with MiXCR. The table shows 250,000 to 400,000 distinct CDR3 sequences, with around 15% occurring only once. The chain couples TRBV21-1 to TRBJ2-7; TRBD1, the D gene given by the table, was not confirmed from the DNA. TRBV21-1 is an annotated pseudogene. Sequencing was carried out using PBMCs or a T cell subset sorted from them (not recorded which). This sequence originates from a young man who had mild COVID-19 (a few samples of this study predate the infection). Cell type and time point are not known. The CDR3 is CASSKAGSLRGYEQYV. CDR3 DNA sequence: TGTGCCAGCAGCAAAGCGGGCAGCCTCAGGGGATACGAGCAGTACGTC.